Below, one T cell receptor beta chain is given with its context. The sample contains more than one DNA sequence encoding this CDR3. This CDR3 is 15 amino acids long. Germline V gives CDR1 MNHEY, CDR2 SVGAGI. V shed 2 bases and J shed 1 base, with 12 bases lying between them. These data come from a study of shared clonotypes between healthy human individuals. Original processing notes: From ImmunoSEQ came sequences covering only the junction and carrying no quality scores, so filtering differed. Repertoires were generated with immunoSEQ multiplex PCR, while TCRdb's copy carries only in-frame clones and drops some. V and J calls and clone size are as listed in that table; D and trimming were resolved from the DNA. The sample contains roughly 2.4 million clones, about 94% of which appear only once.

The TCR originated in a man younger than 35 in good health. The specimen sequenced was naive CD4+ T cells sorted from blood. Noted subset: CD45RA+ positively selected. The chain uses TRBV6-5 and TRBJ2-7; tentative D call: TRBD2 (6 bases). CDR3 sequence (DNA): TGTGCCAGCAGTTACAAAGGGACTGGATCCTACGAGCAGTACTTC. Translation gives CASSYKGTGSYEQYF.